Presented here are 25 T cell receptor beta chains from one specimen sequenced in a study of blood T cells in healthy people across ages. Then a second PCR, running about 6 to 12 cycles, was carried out with a sample-barcoded 5' primer and a J-beta primer mix. MiXCR was run by TCRdb on the 5' RACE reads, yielding one entry per CDR3 protein. The data hold around 1,500,000 distinct CDR3 sequences, with about 43% observed a single time. Sequencing used blood. These receptors were collected from a woman between 18 and 29 years old in good health.

This clonotype was observed a handful of times. This chain connects TRBV28 to TRBJ1-6; D unclear. Trimming removed 7 bases from V and 7 bases from J, with 17 bases in between. The CDR3 is 15 residues long. Germline CDR1 reads MDHEN; CDR2 reads SYDVKM. The CDR3 DNA follows: TGTGCCAGCACCCCTTACGCCACTTTAAATTCACCCCTCCACTTT. Translation: CASTPYATLNSPLHF.

The chain joins TRBV5-1 to TRBJ2-3; weak D call: TRBD2 (6 bases). V gave up 0 bases and J gave up 4 bases, with 12 bases separating them. The CDR3 totals 15 residues. The germline V gene has CDR1 SGHRS and CDR2 YFSETQ. The CDR3 DNA reads as TGCGCCAGCAGCTTGGTGGCGGGGCGCGCAGATACGCAGTATTTT. Residues: CASSLVAGRADTQYF.

The chain combines TRBV5-5 with TRBJ2-7; no clear D. CDR3 size: 15 residues. Deletions cut 0 bases from V and 3 bases from J, with 13 bases between. Germline V gives CDR1 SGHKS, CDR2 YYEKEE (reference sequence). The CDR3 sequence is CASSLGPIPYYEQYF. The CDR3 region has the DNA TGTGCCAGCAGCTTGGGTCCGATCCCCTACTACGAGCAGTACTTC.

This clonotype has a handful of counts. V usage is TRBV4-2 and J usage is TRBJ2-1; a weak D match, TRBD2 (7 bases). CDR3 length: 15 residues. V lost 1 base and J 5 bases, leaving 12 bases between the germline ends. The V gene's germline CDR1 is LGHNA and CDR2 YNFKEQ. The CDR3 protein is CASSQVGGGNNEQFF. CDR3 DNA sequence: TGTGCCAGCAGCCAAGTGGGGGGGGGCAACAATGAGCAGTTCTTC.

A word on this clonotype: Possible read error: a much larger clone is one base away. This rearrangement joins TRBV4-1 to TRBJ2-3; weak D call: TRBD2 (6 bases). The CDR3 runs to 15 residues. Germline CDR1 is MGHRA and CDR2 is YSYEKL. CDR3 in amino acids: CASSQIPTSTDAQYF. The CDR3 DNA sequence: TGCGCCAGCAGCCAAATCCCCACTAGCACAGATGCGCAGTATTTT.

In its sample, this clonotype was seen a few times. Here the CDR3 reads CASIDANNYGYTF. DNA of the CDR3: TGTGCCAGCATCGATGCCAATAACTATGGCTACACCTTC. The V and J genes are TRBV2 and TRBJ1-2; no definite D call. Germline values: CDR1 SNHLY, CDR2 FYNNEI. V gave up 7 bases and J gave up 1 base, with 10 bases separating them. The CDR3 covers 13 residues.

V gene TRBV9 combines with J gene TRBJ2-2; 7 positions agree with TRBD2. Germline V gene sequence: CDR1 SGDLS, CDR2 YYNGEE. The CDR3 consists of 16 residues. The V gene end was trimmed by 3 bases and the J gene end by 7 bases; junction bases not matched to a gene: 12. CDR3: CASSDFTGGGFGELFF. Here the CDR3 DNA reads TGTGCCAGCAGCGATTTTACGGGAGGAGGGTTCGGGGAGCTGTTTTTT. Full variable domain (rest looked up from reference TRBV9 and TRBJ2-2): DSGVTQTPKHLITATGQRVTLRCSPRSGDLSVYWYQQSLDQGLQFLIQYYNGEERAKGNILERFSAQQFPDLHSELNLSSLELGDSALYFCASSDFTGGGFGELFFGEGSRLTVL.

The DNA for the CDR3 is TGTGCCAGCAGTTCTGACTGGGCGGAGAGTGAGCAGTTCTTC. It is translated as CASSSDWAESEQFF. The chain is built from TRBV25-1 and TRBJ2-1; D ambiguous. Germline CDR1 and CDR2: MGHDK and SYGVNS. Between the trimmed V and J ends, which lost 5 bases and 9 bases, there was a span of 17 bases. This CDR3 is built from 14 residues.

The V and J genes are TRBV5-1 and TRBJ1-6, with D tentatively TRBD1 (6 bases). V lost 1 base, J lost 9 bases, and 14 bases lay in between. CDR1 is SGHRS, CDR2 YFSETQ, per germline. The CDR3 is 15 amino acids. DNA for the CDR3: TGCGCCAGCAGCTTGAACAGGGTGGAGGGTTCACCCCTCCACTTT. It is translated as CASSLNRVEGSPLHF. Looking up the rest from reference TRBV5-1 and TRBJ1-6 gives the full variable domain: KAGVTQTPRYLIKTRGQQVTLSCSPISGHRSVSWYQQTPGQGLQFLFEYFSETQRNKGNFPGRFSGRQFSNSRSEMNVSTLELGDSALYLCASSLNRVEGSPLHFGNGTRLTVT.

This clonotype was detected only a few times. This sequence joins TRBV5-1 and TRBJ2-1; tentatively, D is TRBD1 or TRBD2 (6 bases each). Germline V lookup: CDR1 SGHRS, CDR2 YFSETQ. With 0 bases removed from V and 8 bases from J, the gap between germline ends came to 15 bases. There are 15 residues in the CDR3. CDR3 DNA: TGCGCCAGCAGCTTGGTCGGGGGCTCCGGCCATGAGCAGTTCTTC. It specifies CASSLVGGSGHEQFF.

CDR3 coding DNA: TGTGCCAGCAGTGAGTGGGGACAGGTCCCCAGCGGGGAGCTGTTTTTT. Its translation: CASSEWGQVPSGELFF. The genes are TRBV2 and TRBJ2-2; 8 nucleotides match TRBD1. Per germline, CDR1 SNHLY and CDR2 FYNNEI. The junction had 10 bases not matched to a gene; V was cut back by 3 bases and J by 7 bases. This CDR3 spans 16 amino acids.

The CDR3 region is CASRSRESGNQPQHF. Written as DNA, the CDR3 is TGTGCCAGCAGATCCAGGGAGAGCGGCAATCAGCCCCAGCATTTT. The chain employs TRBV12-3 or TRBV12-4 and TRBJ1-5; possible D gene TRBD1, 5 bases. V was trimmed by 6 bases and J by 2 bases, leaving 14 bases between them. The CDR3 has 15 amino acids.

This clonotype is a singleton in its sample. The chain links TRBV18 to TRBJ1-1; D perhaps matches TRBD1 (5 bases). CDR1 is KGHSH, CDR2 LQKENI, per germline. The CDR3 is made up of 16 amino acids. V lost 0 bases to trimming and J lost 0 bases, with 11 bases between them. In nucleotides, the CDR3 is TGTGCCAGCTCACCACCCGGGGCCTTCATGAACACTGAAGCTTTCTTT. It yields the protein CASSPPGAFMNTEAFF.

This clonotype was observed at least ten times. The rearrangement links TRBV20-1 to TRBJ2-7, with D perhaps matching TRBD2 (6 bases). Germline lookup yields CDR1 DFQATT and CDR2 SNEGSKA (reference sequence). The CDR3 extends over 14 amino acids. V dropped 3 bases and J dropped 2 bases, with 14 bases sitting between them. The DNA of the CDR3 is TGCAGTGCTAGTTTGACTAGTGAGCCCTACGAGCAGTACTTC. Translated: CSASLTSEPYEQYF.

This clonotype occurred a few times. V and J are TRBV10-3 and TRBJ2-5; D is perhaps TRBD2 (5 bases). CDR1 and CDR2 from the germline V gene are ENHRY and SYGVKD. V shed 3 bases and J shed 8 bases, with 13 bases lying between them. CDR3 length: 13 amino acids. The DNA of the CDR3 is TGTGCCATCAGTGACCTAAGTTCTAGCACCCAGTACTTC. This codes for CAISDLSSSTQYF.

In its sample, this clonotype was seen many times. CDR3 coding DNA: TGCAGTGCTAGAGTCGGGGACAGGGTGGTGGATGGCTACACCTTC. Amino acids: CSARVGDRVVDGYTF. The chain joins TRBV20-1 to TRBJ1-2, with TRBD1 identical over 9 bases. Germline V gene sequence: CDR1 DFQATT, CDR2 SNEGSKA (reference sequence). This CDR3 has 15 residues. V lost 1 base to trimming and J lost 6 bases; unmatched junction nucleotides: 9.

This CDR3 reads CASNRYRQGDNQPQHF. The CDR3 DNA is TGTGCCAGCAACCGCTATCGGCAGGGTGACAATCAGCCCCAGCATTTT. The chain has TRBV6-1 and TRBJ1-5; the D gene is possibly TRBD1 (5 bases). Germline CDR1 MNHNS, CDR2 SASEGT. The CDR3 runs 16 residues. V lost 7 bases and J 3 bases, leaving 19 bases between the germline ends.

This clonotype was seen a few times. The chain couples TRBV28 to TRBJ2-7; the match to TRBD2 covers 14 bases. CDR1 is MDHEN, CDR2 SYDVKM, per germline. The length of the CDR3 is 18 residues. With V trimmed by 5 bases and J by 3 bases, 12 bases remained unmatched. CDR3: CASSSPGGGLAGVYEQYF. CDR3 bases: TGTGCCAGCAGTAGCCCTGGGGGGGGACTAGCGGGAGTCTACGAGCAGTACTTC.

The CDR3 region has the DNA TGTGCCATCAGCGGCGGGACGGCGAACACTGAAGCTTTCTTT. It is translated as CAISGGTANTEAFF. This sequence joins TRBV10-3 and TRBJ1-1, with a weak D call TRBD1 (5 bases). Germline CDR1 is ENHRY and CDR2 is SYGVKD. This CDR3 contains 14 residues. V dropped 6 bases and J dropped 1 base, with 12 bases sitting between them.

The chain couples TRBV10-3 to TRBJ2-2, with D perhaps given as TRBD1 or TRBD2 (5 bases each). This CDR3 spans 18 amino acids. Per the germline V gene, CDR1 is ENHRY and CDR2 is SYGVKD. V shed 0 bases and J shed 6 bases, with 20 bases lying between them. This CDR3 reads CAISESGPLGATPGELFF. In DNA form, the CDR3 reads TGTGCCATCAGTGAGTCGGGACCACTCGGGGCCACACCCGGGGAGCTGTTTTTT.

The table lists this clonotype with a few counts. The chain employs TRBV4-1 and TRBJ2-1; D might be TRBD2 (5 bases). Trimming stripped 0 bases from V and 8 bases from J, with 14 bases between. The length of the CDR3 is 15 residues. Germline V gene lookup returns CDR1 MGHRA and CDR2 YSYEKL. The DNA of the CDR3 is TGCGCCAGCAGCCAAGAAGGGCTAGCCGAAGATGAGCAGTTCTTC. Amino acid sequence: CASSQEGLAEDEQFF.

This clonotype was seen a handful of times. The J gene is TRBJ2-1, the V gene TRBV6-1, with 7 positions matching TRBD2. The CDR3 consists of 15 residues. CDR1 and CDR2 from the germline V gene are MNHNS and SASEGT. The trim removed 4 bases at V and 7 bases at J, leaving 10 bases unmatched. CDR3: CASSATLASQNEQFF. The CDR3 DNA follows: TGTGCCAGCAGTGCCACACTAGCGAGCCAAAATGAGCAGTTCTTC.

The chain joins TRBV24-1 to TRBJ2-1; 8 bases fit TRBD1. V lost 5 bases, J lost 6 bases, and 5 bases stayed unmatched. The germline CDR1 and CDR2 sequences are KGHDR and SFDVKD. The CDR3 is 14 amino acids. CDR3 loop: CATSGTTGGNEQFF. CDR3 coding DNA: TGTGCCACCAGTGGTACTACAGGGGGCAATGAGCAGTTCTTC.

The chain links TRBV2 to TRBJ2-3; 11 bases are shared with TRBD2. CDR1 SNHLY and CDR2 FYNNEI come from the germline V gene. The CDR3 loop spans 15 amino acids. J was trimmed by 7 bases and V by 6 bases; bases with no gene match: 9. In DNA, the CDR3 is TGTGCCAGCAGCCGACTAGCGGGGTCGCTGAATACGCAGTATTTT. Its translation is CASSRLAGSLNTQYF.

This clonotype appeared a few times. The chain employs TRBV20-1 and TRBJ2-7; no reliable D call. This CDR3 is built from 14 residues. CDR1 DFQATT and CDR2 SNEGSKA come from the germline V gene (reference sequence). V lost 0 bases and J 0 bases, leaving 9 bases between the germline ends. CDR3: CSARDAGNSYEQYF. CDR3 bases: TGCAGTGCTAGAGATGCAGGAAACTCCTACGAGCAGTACTTC.